These T cell receptor beta chains were read from a single sample in a study of blood T cell repertoires in COVID-19. Using immunoSEQ multiplex PCR, the repertoire was profiled, and TCRdb retains in-frame clones only, with some absent. The data contain around 200,000 clones, about 83% of them singletons. Sequencing input: peripheral blood. These receptors were collected from a man in his sixties who had recovered from COVID-19. Both conserved end residues are part of each CDR3. Fields, in order: V gene, D gene, clone size, J gene, CDR3 DNA, CDR3 protein. A D gene is named only where the DNA matches it firmly. Size tells how often a clone was seen (once, few, many) or the class of an expanded clone, and some rows leave it out.

V: TRBV18; D: .; size: once; J: TRBJ2-5; DNA: TGTGCCAGCTCAACCGACAGGCAAGAGACCCAGTACTTC; CDR3: CASSTDRQETQYF
V: TRBV10-2; D: TRBD1; size: .; J: TRBJ1-1; DNA: TGCGCCAGCAGATTCGACAGGGCTAAGAACACTGAAGCTTTCTTT; CDR3: CASRFDRAKNTEAFF
V: TRBV18; D: .; size: .; J: TRBJ1-1; DNA: TGTGCCAGCAAACACCCTCCGGAGGTAACAGCTTTCTTT; CDR3: CASKHPPEVTAFF
V: TRBV5-1; D: TRBD1; size: .; J: TRBJ1-1; DNA: TGCGCCAGCAGACTCAGGACAGGGGTTAAGTCTGAAGCTTTCTTT; CDR3: CASRLRTGVKSEAFF
V: TRBV7-8; D: TRBD1; size: .; J: TRBJ2-3; DNA: TGTGCCAGCAGCTTAGAGGGGACAGGGTCCCTACAGGATACGCAGTATTTT; CDR3: CASSLEGTGSLQDTQYF
V: TRBV14; D: TRBD1; size: .; J: TRBJ2-2; DNA: TGTGCCAGCAGCCAACAGGGGGCTATCGCCGGGGAGCTGTTTTTT; CDR3: CASSQQGAIAGELFF
V: TRBV9; D: .; size: .; J: TRBJ1-3; DNA: TGTGCCAGCAGCCTTAAATGGGGAGACACCATATATTTT; CDR3: CASSLKWGDTIYF
V: TRBV20-1; D: TRBD1; size: .; J: TRBJ2-7; DNA: TGCAGTGCTAGTCGGGGGACAGGAGGAGTCTACGAGCAGTACTTC; CDR3: CSASRGTGGVYEQYF
V: TRBV7-3; D: TRBD1; size: .; J: TRBJ1-4; DNA: TGTGCCAGCAGCTTAATCCACAGGGGTGCGGGGCCTAATGAAAAACTGTTTTTT; CDR3: CASSLIHRGAGPNEKLFF
V: TRBV13; D: TRBD2; size: .; J: TRBJ2-3; DNA: TGTGCCAGCAGCCGACCCGGACTAGCGGGGGGGCGGGATACGCAGTATTTT; CDR3: CASSRPGLAGGRDTQYF
V: TRBV30; D: .; size: .; J: TRBJ2-7; DNA: TGTGCCTCAAGGACAGAGACCTACGAGCAGTACTTC; CDR3: CASRTETYEQYF
V: TRBV5-6; D: .; size: .; J: TRBJ1-4; DNA: TGTGCCAGCAGCGGCCGGGGGAGTAATGAAAAACTGTTTTTT; CDR3: CASSGRGSNEKLFF
V: TRBV2; D: TRBD1; size: .; J: TRBJ1-1; DNA: TGTGCCAGCGGAGGGACAGGGGGCATAGCTTTCTTT; CDR3: CASGGTGGIAFF
V: TRBV7-3; D: TRBD1; size: .; J: TRBJ1-6; DNA: TGTGCCAGCAGCCTAACCGGGACAGGGGATTCACCCCTCCACTTT; CDR3: CASSLTGTGDSPLHF
V: TRBV28; D: TRBD2; size: .; J: TRBJ2-2; DNA: TGTGCCAGCAGTCCCCGGACTAGCGGGAGGTTCTCCGGGGAGCTGTTTTTT; CDR3: CASSPRTSGRFSGELFF
V: TRBV28; D: .; size: few; J: TRBJ1-3; DNA: TGTGCCAGCAGTTTACACAGGGCGGGTGGAAACACCATATATTTT; CDR3: CASSLHRAGGNTIYF
V: TRBV6-5; D: TRBD1; size: .; J: TRBJ1-4; DNA: TGTGCCAGCAGTTCTGGGACAGGGGCTAATGAAAAACTGTTTTTT; CDR3: CASSSGTGANEKLFF
V: TRBV6-2/TRBV6-3; D: TRBD1; size: once; J: TRBJ2-5; DNA: TGTGCCAGCAGTGACCGGGACAGGGGGACCCAGTACTTC; CDR3: CASSDRDRGTQYF
V: TRBV28; D: .; size: once; J: TRBJ1-3; DNA: TGTGCCAGCAGTTTAGGGGGGTTGGCCATATATTTT; CDR3: CASSLGGLAIYF
V: TRBV10-2; D: .; size: .; J: TRBJ1-5; DNA: TGCGCCAGCAGACAAGATCAGGGCTGGCCCGGTCAGCCCCAGCATTTT; CDR3: CASRQDQGWPGQPQHF
V: TRBV30; D: .; size: .; J: TRBJ2-2; DNA: TGTGCCTGGAATCGGGGACATAGCAACACCGGGGAGCTGTTTTTT; CDR3: CAWNRGHSNTGELFF
V: TRBV14; D: TRBD1; size: few; J: TRBJ1-1; DNA: TGTGCCAGCAGCCCGACAGGGATTGCTGAAGCTTTCTTT; CDR3: CASSPTGIAEAFF
V: TRBV27; D: .; size: .; J: TRBJ1-2; DNA: TGTGCCAGCAGTTTATCAAGGTCCGTCGGGGGCTACACCTTC; CDR3: CASSLSRSVGGYTF
V: TRBV7-3; D: .; size: once; J: TRBJ2-4; DNA: TGTGCCAGCACCGACAGCTTAGCCAAAAACATTCAGTACTTC; CDR3: CASTDSLAKNIQYF
V: TRBV5-4; D: .; size: .; J: TRBJ2-7; DNA: TGTGCCAGCAGCTTGCTACCCCCCTACGAGCAGTACTTC; CDR3: CASSLLPPYEQYF
V: TRBV6-6; D: .; size: .; J: TRBJ2-7; DNA: TGTGCCAGCACCCGGTCGGCAGGGGATTTATACGAGCAGTACTTC; CDR3: CASTRSAGDLYEQYF
V: TRBV7-2; D: .; size: many; J: TRBJ1-5; DNA: TGTGCCAGCAGCTTAGTCACAAAAGCGGACCAGCCCCAGCATTTT; CDR3: CASSLVTKADQPQHF
V: TRBV13; D: .; size: .; J: TRBJ2-2; DNA: TGTGCCAGCAGCTTAGGCCCAACGGGGACCGGGGAGCTGTTTTTT; CDR3: CASSLGPTGTGELFF
V: TRBV6-2/TRBV6-3; D: TRBD2; size: .; J: TRBJ2-3; DNA: TGTGCCAGCAGTTCCCCACTAGCGGGGGGGCGAATGGCGCAGTATTTT; CDR3: CASSSPLAGGRMAQYF
V: TRBV7-8; D: .; size: .; J: TRBJ2-6; DNA: TGTGCCAGCAGCCCTGGACAATCAATCGTCCTGACTTTC; CDR3: CASSPGQSIVLTF
V: TRBV11-2; D: TRBD1; size: .; J: TRBJ1-4; DNA: TGTGCCAGCAGCTCCGGGACAGGGAGGGGAAAACTGTTTTTT; CDR3: CASSSGTGRGKLFF
V: TRBV19; D: TRBD1; size: .; J: TRBJ2-5; DNA: TGTGCCAGTAGTTCCCGAAACAGGGGGCAGGAAGAGACCCAGTACTTC; CDR3: CASSSRNRGQEETQYF
V: TRBV6-1; D: TRBD2; size: .; J: TRBJ2-3; DNA: TGTGCCAGCAGTGAAGAGGGGAAAGCGGGAGGGCTAGCGCATACGCAGTATTTT; CDR3: CASSEEGKAGGLAHTQYF
V: TRBV27; D: TRBD1; size: .; J: TRBJ1-1; DNA: TGTGCCAGCAGTGGGGACAGGGCCCCCGTTAGCACTGAAGCTTTCTTT; CDR3: CASSGDRAPVSTEAFF
V: TRBV10-2; D: .; size: .; J: TRBJ2-2; DNA: TGCGCCAGCCGACTTCAGGGTTCTCCGAGTGGGGAGCTGTTTTTT; CDR3: CASRLQGSPSGELFF
V: TRBV29-1; D: .; size: .; J: TRBJ2-3; DNA: TGCAGCGTTGAATCAGGAGGGATGGTTGATACGCAGTATTTT; CDR3: CSVESGGMVDTQYF
V: TRBV5-1; D: TRBD1; size: .; J: TRBJ1-3; DNA: TGCGCCAGCAGCTCCGGGACAGGGCCAAGCTCTGGAAACACCATATATTTT; CDR3: CASSSGTGPSSGNTIYF
V: TRBV28; D: TRBD1; size: .; J: TRBJ2-6; DNA: TGTGCCAGCAGTAAAGTACAGGGGAAATTAGTCCTGACTTTC; CDR3: CASSKVQGKLVLTF
V: TRBV15; D: TRBD1; size: .; J: TRBJ1-2; DNA: TGTGCCACCAGCCCCTCGACAGGGATGGACTATGGCTACACCTTC; CDR3: CATSPSTGMDYGYTF